This T cell receptor beta chain was sequenced during a study of cytomegalovirus exposure and HLA in healthy donors. General observations from the study: Later on, analysis showed that most CMV-associated TCR beta chains appeared to be HLA-restricted. In a later analysis, a genetic analysis reported fewer productive-TCR N-insertions in an Asian-associated ancestry cluster than the cohort average.

With respect to this clone: Its antigen is unidentified.

As for the donors, each was a healthy bone marrow donor. The primer mix had 60 Vbeta and 13 Jbeta primers. Clones were read by immunoSEQ multiplex PCR, and TCRdb kept only the in-frame ones, dropping some. This sample has around 130,000 clones, with 80% to 85% found just once. The material sequenced was PBMCs. This sequence originates from a female donor in good health and CMV-seronegative.

CDR3 loop: CASSLGADQPQHF. In nucleotides, the CDR3 is TGTGCCAGCAGCTTAGGAGCGGATCAGCCCCAGCATTTT. This sequence joins TRBV7-9 and TRBJ1-5, with D unresolved. This CDR3 comprises 13 residues. Per germline, CDR1 SEHNR and CDR2 FQNEAQ (reference sequence). V was clipped by 1 base and J by 5 bases, with 6 bases between them. Complete variable domain (other parts from reference TRBV7-9 and TRBJ1-5): DTGVSQNPRHKITKRGQNVTFRCDPISEHNRLYWYRQTLGQGPEFLTYFQNEAQLEKSRLLSDRFSAERPKGSFSTLEIQRTEQGDSAMYLCASSLGADQPQHFGDGTRLSIL.